These T cell receptor beta chains were read from a single sample in a study of shared clonotypes between healthy human individuals. TCRdb's copy holds only in-frame clones and misses some; the assay was immunoSEQ multiplex PCR. The sample includes about 1.9 million clones, about 94% of them seen just once. The sequenced sample consisted of naive CD8+ T cells from PBMCs. The receptor source for this set is a man aged 18 to 30 in good health. Some clones in this sample may be carry-over from other donors' samples. The CDR3 runs from the conserved cysteine through the conserved F or W. The order of the fields is clone size, D gene, J gene, V gene, CDR3 protein, CDR3 DNA. A D gene is named only where the DNA matches it firmly. Size values are once, few and many counts, or a class for expanded clones, and some rows have none.

>-|TRBD1|TRBJ2-3|TRBV7-9
CASSFPGGSPDTQYF
TGTGCCAGCAGCTTTCCAGGGGGTTCGCCAGATACGCAGTATTTT
>-|TRBD2|TRBJ2-3|TRBV7-2
CASSAGAGGDTQYF
TGTGCCAGCAGCGCTGGGGCGGGAGGGGATACGCAGTATTTT
>-|-|TRBJ2-7|TRBV28
CASSISAARWEQYF
TGTGCCAGCAGTATCTCAGCCGCGCGTTGGGAGCAGTACTTC
>-|-|TRBJ1-5|TRBV28
CASSPERYSNQPQHF
TGTGCCAGCAGTCCGGAACGGTATAGCAATCAGCCCCAGCATTTT
>-|TRBD2|TRBJ2-7|TRBV4-1
CASSQDWTSGLYEQYF
TGCGCCAGCAGCCAAGACTGGACTAGCGGCCTCTACGAGCAGTACTTC
>-|-|TRBJ2-3|TRBV28
CASSLTLTDTQYF
TGTGCCAGCAGTTTAACTCTCACAGATACGCAGTATTTT
>once|TRBD1|TRBJ2-1|TRBV2
CASRARDRESDEQFF
TGTGCCAGCAGGGCAAGGGACAGGGAGTCAGATGAGCAGTTCTTC
>-|-|TRBJ2-7|TRBV4-1
CASRSGYEQYF
TGCGCCAGCAGGTCGGGATACGAGCAGTACTTC
>-|-|TRBJ1-1|TRBV9
CASTPRGGGKAFF
TGTGCCAGCACCCCCAGGGGCGGGGGGAAGGCTTTCTTT
>-|-|TRBJ1-1|TRBV30
CAWTALGVWGTEAFF
TGTGCCTGGACGGCCTTGGGGGTATGGGGGACTGAAGCTTTCTTT
>-|TRBD2|TRBJ2-1|TRBV4-3
CASSPRTSGSNEQFF
TGCGCCAGCAGCCCGAGGACTAGCGGGAGCAATGAGCAGTTCTTC
>-|-|TRBJ2-7|TRBV14
CASSQAGSSYEQYF
TGTGCCAGCAGCCAGGCCGGAAGCTCCTACGAGCAGTACTTC
>once|-|TRBJ1-4|TRBV5-1
CASRAPGGNEKLFF
TGCGCCAGCAGGGCTCCCGGCGGTAATGAAAAACTGTTTTTT
>-|-|TRBJ2-1|TRBV27
CASSLSGWTEQFF
TGTGCCAGCAGTTTATCGGGTTGGACTGAGCAGTTCTTC
>-|TRBD2|TRBJ2-3|TRBV27
CASSGGRGTTDTQYF
TGTGCCAGCAGTGGCGGGAGAGGTACCACAGATACGCAGTATTTT
>-|TRBD1|TRBJ2-3|TRBV7-9
CASRGSRDRSTDTQYF
TGTGCCAGTAGGGGCAGCCGGGACAGAAGCACAGATACGCAGTATTTT
>-|-|TRBJ2-1|TRBV6-5
CASSPEQFF
TGTGCCAGCAGCCCTGAGCAGTTCTTC
>-|-|TRBJ2-7|TRBV6-1
CASSEIPQRAISYEQYF
TGTGCCAGCAGTGAAATCCCTCAACGGGCTATCTCCTACGAGCAGTACTTC
>-|-|TRBJ2-7|TRBV4-1
CASSQDTTSEAYEQYF
TGCGCCAGCAGCCAAGATACGACTAGTGAGGCCTACGAGCAGTACTTC
>-|-|TRBJ2-7|TRBV5-4
CASSGDRDPLYEQYF
TGTGCCAGCAGCGGTGACAGAGACCCCCTCTACGAGCAGTACTTC
>-|-|TRBJ2-7|TRBV9
CASSVGGISGDEQYF
TGTGCCAGCAGCGTTGGTGGGATTTCTGGGGACGAGCAGTACTTC
>-|TRBD1|TRBJ2-7|TRBV28
CASSFRTGFYEQYF
TGTGCCAGCAGTTTCAGGACAGGGTTCTACGAGCAGTACTTC
>-|-|TRBJ1-1|TRBV11-2
CASTTLSTEAFF
TGTGCCAGCACCACATTGAGCACTGAAGCTTTCTTT
>-|-|TRBJ2-6|TRBV6-1
CASKGRHSGANVLTF
TGTGCCAGCAAAGGACGGCACTCTGGGGCCAACGTCCTGACTTTC
>-|-|TRBJ2-1|TRBV7-6
CASSLADSFAQNEQFF
TGTGCCAGCAGCTTAGCGGACAGCTTCGCACAGAATGAGCAGTTCTTC
>-|-|TRBJ1-2|TRBV29-1
CSSQGVNYGYTF
TGCAGCTCCCAGGGAGTCAACTATGGCTACACCTTC
>-|TRBD2|TRBJ2-7|TRBV6-5
CASSWTSGPSYEQYF
TGTGCCAGCAGTTGGACTAGCGGACCTTCCTACGAGCAGTACTTC
>once|-|TRBJ2-7|TRBV7-2
CASSFLGGSYEQYF
TGTGCCAGCAGCTTCCTAGGGGGCTCCTACGAGCAGTACTTC
>-|-|TRBJ2-2|TRBV6-5
CASTPAGTGELFF
TGTGCCAGCACTCCCGCCGGGACCGGGGAGCTGTTTTTT
>-|TRBD1|TRBJ1-2|TRBV9
CASSPYSRDRGPEGYTF
TGTGCCAGCAGCCCTTACTCACGGGACAGGGGACCAGAGGGCTACACCTTC
>-|-|TRBJ2-2|TRBV27
CASSLLLGGELFF
TGTGCCAGCAGTTTATTACTAGGGGGGGAGCTGTTTTTT
>-|-|TRBJ1-5|TRBV29-1
CSALWQPQHF
TGCAGCGCCCTGTGGCAGCCCCAGCATTTT
>-|-|TRBJ2-3|TRBV29-1
CSVEDDLQAWDTQYF
TGCAGCGTTGAAGACGATTTGCAGGCCTGGGATACGCAGTATTTT
>-|-|TRBJ2-6|TRBV9
CASSGKLDTRLKGANVLTF
TGTGCCAGCAGTGGGAAGTTGGACACCAGGCTTAAAGGGGCCAACGTCCTGACTTTC
>-|-|TRBJ1-1|TRBV10-1
CASSESVVGTEAFF
TGCGCCAGCAGTGAGTCGGTGGTGGGCACTGAAGCTTTCTTT
>-|-|TRBJ1-2|TRBV5-1
CASMGRTLYGYTF
TGCGCCAGCATGGGACGGACTCTTTATGGCTACACCTTC
>once|TRBD2|TRBJ2-5|TRBV7-8
CASSSTSRQETQYF
TGTGCCAGCAGCTCGACTAGCCGTCAAGAGACCCAGTACTTC
>-|-|TRBJ2-6|TRBV7-9
CATNPQGDSGANVLTF
TGTGCCACCAACCCACAGGGTGACTCTGGGGCCAACGTCCTGACTTTC
>few|-|TRBJ1-2|TRBV7-9
CASSLSGTAYGYTF
TGTGCCAGCAGCTTATCCGGGACGGCCTATGGCTACACCTTC
>-|-|TRBJ2-1|TRBV15
CATSIPGHLSSYNEQFF
TGTGCCACCAGCATCCCTGGGCACTTGAGCTCCTACAATGAGCAGTTCTTC
>-|-|TRBJ2-2|TRBV10-2
CASTLGGTGELFF
TGCGCCAGCACCCTCGGTGGGACCGGGGAGCTGTTTTTT
>few|-|TRBJ1-4|TRBV14
CASSLTQWGGENEKLFF
TGTGCCAGCAGCCTTACACAATGGGGAGGGGAAAATGAAAAACTGTTTTTT